Below are 16 T cell receptor beta chains sequenced from a single sample in a study of control samples from healthy donors and cancer patients. Sequencing was performed with immunoSEQ multiplex PCR; in TCRdb, only in-frame clones are kept and a portion is missing. The sample records approximately 190,000 clones, about 89% being singletons. The sample consisted of blood. The receptors stem from a man between 25 and 39 years old in good health.

This chain links TRBV7-8 with TRBJ1-4; 9 bases line up with TRBD1. The CDR3 has 16 residues. The V gene end was trimmed by 5 bases and the J gene end by 6 bases; junction bases not matched to a gene: 10. The germline CDR1 and CDR2 sequences are SGHVS and FQNEAQ. The CDR3, as DNA: TGTGCCAGCAGCCACTTGGACAGGGGATTATATGAAAAACTGTTTTTT. Translated, it gives CASSHLDRGLYEKLFF.

The J gene is TRBJ1-1, the V gene TRBV4-1; tentatively, D is TRBD1 (6 bases). V was pared by 0 bases and J by 4 bases, with 12 bases between. CDR1 MGHRA and CDR2 YSYEKL come from the germline V gene. The CDR3 spans 15 residues. The CDR3 DNA follows: TGCGCCAGCAGCCAAGATCCGGGGGCTCTCACTGAAGCTTTCTTT. This encodes CASSQDPGALTEAFF.

This clone came up a few times. V and J are TRBV6-5 and TRBJ2-7, with 9 bases aligning to TRBD2. This CDR3 comprises 15 residues. Germline loops: CDR1 MNHEY, CDR2 SVGAGI. Trimming removed 6 bases from V and 1 base from J; junction bases left unmatched: 7. The CDR3: CASSPGSGGSYEQYF. As DNA, the CDR3 is TGTGCCAGCAGCCCCGGGAGCGGGGGGTCCTACGAGCAGTACTTC.

The CDR3 DNA follows: TGTGCCAGCAGTCTTGTACCGGGGGTCCCCCCTGAAGCTTTCTTT. Encoded protein: CASSLVPGVPPEAFF. This chain joins TRBV28 and TRBJ1-1; TRBD1 is a possible D gene (5 bases). The CDR3 extends over 15 amino acids. Per the germline V gene, CDR1 is MDHEN and CDR2 is SYDVKM. Trimming left V 5 bases short and J 6 bases short, with 19 bases between. Combining the CDR3 with reference TRBV28 and TRBJ1-1 gives the whole variable domain DVKVTQSSRYLVKRTGEKVFLECVQDMDHENMFWYRQDPGLGLRLIYFSYDVKMKEKGDIPEGYSVSREKKERFSLILESASTNQTSMYLCASSLVPGVPPEAFFGQGTRLTVV.

This sequence joins TRBV7-9 and TRBJ1-6; no firm D call. The CDR3 has 14 amino acids. Deletions cut 5 bases from V and 3 bases from J, with 8 bases between. From germline, CDR1 is SEHNR and CDR2 FQNEAQ (reference sequence). The CDR3 sequence is CASSPTLYNSPLHF. CDR3 nucleotides: TGTGCCAGCAGCCCTACACTCTATAATTCACCCCTCCACTTT.

V gene TRBV7-9 combines with J gene TRBJ1-5, with D perhaps TRBD1 (6 bases). This CDR3 spans 16 amino acids. The germline V and J ends were trimmed by 1 base and 6 bases, with 16 bases remaining between them. Looked up from germline, CDR1 is SEHNR and CDR2 is FQNEAQ (reference sequence). CDR3 DNA sequence: TGTGCCAGCAGCTTAGTCGGGCAGGGGCCGGGTCAGCCCCAGCATTTT. It encodes CASSLVGQGPGQPQHF.

The CDR3 sequence is CASSPPGRNQPQHF. The CDR3 nucleotides read TGTGCCAGCAGTCCCCCCGGGCGCAATCAGCCCCAGCATTTT. V gene TRBV27 combines with J gene TRBJ1-5; D unclear. Trimming shortened V by 5 bases and J by 2 bases, and 10 bases separated the two germline ends. The CDR3 is 14 amino acids. Per the germline V gene, CDR1 is MNHEY and CDR2 is SMNVEV (reference sequence).

The CDR3 sequence is CASSNTPGTRNYRRSEAFF. The CDR3 DNA reads as TGTGCCAGTAGTAACACACCCGGGACACGTAATTATCGGCGCTCTGAAGCTTTCTTT. This sequence joins TRBV19 and TRBJ1-1, with D possibly matching TRBD1 (6 bases). The CDR3 has 19 amino acids. The V end lost 4 bases, the J end lost 6 bases, and 30 bases lay between the germline ends. Germline V lookup: CDR1 LNHDA, CDR2 SQIVND (reference sequence).

The chain uses TRBV6-5 and TRBJ1-3; 7 bases are a match to TRBD1. The J segment lost 0 bases and the V segment lost 6 bases, leaving 5 bases of the junction unmatched. The germline V gene encodes CDR1 MNHEY and CDR2 SVGAGI. The length of the CDR3 is 15 residues. In DNA form, the CDR3 reads TGTGCCAGCAGGCTAACAGGGGACTCTGGAAACACCATATATTTT. It is translated as CASRLTGDSGNTIYF.

The table lists this clone with a count of one. The rearrangement links TRBV11-2 to TRBJ2-1, with TRBD1 as a possible D gene (6 bases). Deletions cut 0 bases from V and 2 bases from J, with 8 bases between. Germline CDR1 reads SGHAT; CDR2 reads FQNNGV. The CDR3 runs 15 residues. CDR3 region: CASSLERTAYNEQFF. The CDR3 DNA is TGTGCCAGCAGCTTAGAGAGGACAGCCTACAATGAGCAGTTCTTC.

Worth noting for this clone: Other DNA sequences in the same sample also yield this CDR3. CDR3 in amino acids: CASSPGGHYGYTF. The CDR3, as DNA: TGTGCCAGCTCTCCCGGGGGACACTATGGCTACACCTTC. The chain employs TRBV18 and TRBJ1-2, with a possible D match to TRBD1 (5 bases). Trimming left V 6 bases short and J 3 bases short, with 11 bases between. CDR1 and CDR2 (germline): KGHSH, LQKENI. The CDR3 contains 13 residues.

Concerning this clone: This may be a read error: a much more frequent sequence differs by one nucleotide. The V call is TRBV4-2, the J call TRBJ2-3; TRBD2 agrees at 8 bases. Germline values: CDR1 LGHNA, CDR2 YNFKEQ. Trimming cost V 0 bases and J 4 bases; bases outside gene matches: 6. The CDR3 covers 16 residues. The CDR3 DNA reads as TGTGCCAGCAGCCAAGATCAGCGGGGGAGCCCAGATACGCAGTATTTT. This sequence encodes CASSQDQRGSPDTQYF.

This clone was detected once. The chain couples TRBV19 to TRBJ2-7, with D perhaps matching TRBD1 or TRBD2 (5 bases each). V dropped 5 bases and J dropped 3 bases, with 14 bases sitting between them. Looked up from germline, CDR1 is LNHDA and CDR2 is SQIVND (reference sequence). The CDR3 spans 14 residues. This chain's CDR3 is CASSEPGRSYEQYF. The CDR3 coding sequence is TGTGCCAGTAGTGAACCGGGACGGAGCTACGAGCAGTACTTC.

This clone was counted between two and nine times. V gene TRBV15 combines with J gene TRBJ1-1; D may be TRBD1 (5 bases). The length of the CDR3 is 15 residues. Trimming removed 5 bases at V and 4 bases at J, with 17 bases between. Germline V gene data show CDR1 as LNHNV and CDR2 as YYDKDF (reference sequence). The CDR3: CATSSLIGAGTEAFF. The CDR3 nucleotides are TGTGCCACCAGCTCCCTCATTGGGGCCGGCACTGAAGCTTTCTTT.

The chain is built from TRBV5-6 and TRBJ1-2; D not certain. Trimming shortened V by 0 bases and J by 7 bases, and 7 bases separated the two germline ends. CDR1 is SGHDT, CDR2 YYEEEE, per germline. The CDR3 contains 12 residues. CDR3 DNA: TGTGCCAGCAGCTTGGAACAGTTTGGCTACACCTTC. It yields the protein CASSLEQFGYTF.

J is TRBJ1-1 and V is TRBV10-2; 7 bases match TRBD1. The CDR3 contains 13 residues. The V gene's germline CDR1 is WSHSY and CDR2 SAAADI. V lost 10 bases, J lost 8 bases, and 13 bases stayed unmatched. The CDR3 bases are TGCGCCAACTCACCTTCTGGGACAGAAGAAGCTTTCTTT. Its translation: CANSPSGTEEAFF.